This TCR beta chain comes out of a study of blood T cell repertoires in COVID-19. The J segment lost 2 bases and the V segment lost 5 bases, leaving 12 bases of the junction unmatched. Per germline, CDR1 MNHNY and CDR2 SVGAGI (reference sequence). The CDR3 runs 17 residues. In the authors' workflow: Estimated nucleated cell counts came from reference gene primer amplification. Assay: immunoSEQ multiplex PCR; the TCRdb copy retains only in-frame clones and omits some. That table furnishes V, J and clone size, whereas the DNA furnished D and trimming. The table records tens of thousands of clones, 86% of them present only once.

The chain has TRBV6-6 and TRBJ1-2; 9 nucleotides agree with TRBD1. Sample: peripheral blood. The receptor's source is a man aged 30 to 45 with acute or convalescent COVID-19. The DNA for the CDR3 is TGTGCCAGCAGTCCCTCCGACGGACAGGGGATGAACTATGGCTACACCTTC. Translation gives CASSPSDGQGMNYGYTF.